Each of the 24 T cell receptor beta chains below was sequenced from the same sample in a study of a mutant IDH1 vaccine in newly diagnosed glioma. Time point here: week 35, safety follow-up. Doses consisted of 300 ug of mutant IDH1 20-mer peptide each, paired with topical imiquimod. Generated by immunoSEQ multiplex PCR, the TCRdb table keeps only in-frame clones and is missing some. The sample consists of roughly 49,000 clones, roughly 92% of them appearing once. Their antigens are not known. The sample was PBMCs, taken from a glioma patient whose treatment included an IDH1 peptide vaccine. These receptors all stem from a man in his forties or fifties with glioma.

The chain employs TRBV5-1 and TRBJ2-7; 8 nucleotides align to TRBD1. Unmatched junction bases numbered 4, after V lost 2 bases and J lost 0 bases. The CDR3 sequence is 15 residues long. From germline, CDR1 is SGHRS and CDR2 YFSETQ. This CDR3 is CASSFRQGSSYEQYF. The CDR3, as DNA: TGCGCCAGCAGCTTTCGACAGGGGAGCTCCTACGAGCAGTACTTC.

This chain joins TRBV5-4 and TRBJ2-3; 11 bases line up with TRBD2. The CDR3 length is 15 residues. With 4 bases clipped from V and 1 base from J, the junction kept 2 bases outside the gene matches. Per germline, CDR1 SGHNT and CDR2 YYREEE (reference sequence). This CDR3 reads CASSIAGGGTDTQYF. The CDR3 coding sequence is TGTGCCAGCAGCATAGCGGGAGGGGGCACAGATACGCAGTATTTT. Based on the CDR3 plus reference TRBV5-4 and TRBJ2-3, the full variable domain is ETGVTQSPTHLIKTRGQQVTLRCSSQSGHNTVSWYQQALGQGPQFIFQYYREEENGRGNFPPRFSGLQFPNYSSELNVNALELDDSALYLCASSIAGGGTDTQYFGPGTRLTVL.

The chain employs TRBV5-1 and TRBJ2-2; tentative D call: TRBD2 (5 bases). The germline V gene encodes CDR1 SGHRS and CDR2 YFSETQ. Trimming pared 3 bases from V and 5 bases from J, leaving 17 bases between. CDR3 length: 16 residues. CDR3 region: CASSSDTRRVTGELFF. In DNA, the CDR3 is TGCGCCAGCAGCTCCGACACCCGGCGGGTGACCGGGGAGCTGTTTTTT.

The V call is TRBV4-2, the J call TRBJ2-5; TRBD1 agrees at 10 bases. The J segment lost 4 bases and the V segment lost 3 bases, leaving 5 bases of the junction unmatched. The CDR3 is 15 residues long. The germline V gene has CDR1 LGHNA and CDR2 YNFKEQ. Here the CDR3 DNA reads TGTGCCAGCAGCCAGGCGACAGGGGGCGCAGAGACCCAGTACTTC. This sequence encodes CASSQATGGAETQYF.

This chain joins TRBV4-3 and TRBJ1-5; unclear D gene. CDR1 and CDR2 (germline): LGHNA, YSLEER. Trimming left V 0 bases short and J 6 bases short, with 15 bases between. The CDR3 has 16 residues. In nucleotides, the CDR3 is TGCGCCAGCAGCCAAGATGTATGGGAGGTCGGTCAGCCCCAGCATTTT. Its translation is CASSQDVWEVGQPQHF.

J is TRBJ2-7 and V is TRBV2; the D gene is possibly TRBD2 (5 bases). The CDR3 totals 13 residues. CDR1 is SNHLY, CDR2 FYNNEI, per germline. V lost 2 bases and J 6 bases, leaving 11 bases between the germline ends. This CDR3 reads CASSERQEAEQYF. The CDR3, as DNA: TGTGCCAGCAGTGAACGGCAGGAGGCCGAGCAGTACTTC.

The table lists this clone with a count of one. The chain carries TRBV21-1 and TRBJ2-2; the DNA was not compared with TRBD2, the D call given in the table. TRBV21-1 is given as a pseudogene. The CDR3 runs 17 residues. The CDR3 region is CASSKARGGASTGELFF. In DNA form, the CDR3 reads TGTGCCAGCAGCAAAGCGCGCGGGGGCGCGAGCACCGGGGAGCTGTTTTTT.

In DNA, the CDR3 is TGTGCCAGCAGCTCCGGGGGGTTGGGGCTGGGAAACATTCAGTACTTC. This translates into CASSSGGLGLGNIQYF. The chain recombines TRBV7-2 with TRBJ2-4, with TRBD2 identical over 7 bases. V was clipped by 4 bases and J by 6 bases; unmatched bases: 12. Germline CDR1 and CDR2: SGHTA and FQGNSA. This CDR3 contains 16 residues.

The chain has TRBV28 and TRBJ2-1, with D perhaps TRBD1 (7 bases). V lost 2 bases and J lost 8, with 13 bases in between. Germline V gene sequence: CDR1 MDHEN, CDR2 SYDVKM. The CDR3 length is 14 residues. CDR3 protein: CASSLTGGGYEQFF. CDR3 sequence (DNA): TGTGCCAGCAGTTTAACAGGAGGGGGCTATGAGCAGTTCTTC.

The chain carries TRBV7-6 and TRBJ2-2; D is ambiguous. CDR3 length: 14 amino acids. The germline CDR1 and CDR2 sequences are SGHVS and FNYEAQ. V was cut by 7 bases and J by 6 bases, with 15 bases left in between. CDR3 region: CASTSSSVPGELFF. Here the CDR3 DNA reads TGTGCCAGCACCTCCTCGTCGGTTCCCGGGGAGCTGTTTTTT.

The chain joins TRBV7-2 to TRBJ2-7; 11 nucleotides agree with TRBD1. Germline CDR1 is SGHTA and CDR2 is FQGNSA. This CDR3 is built from 17 residues. V dropped 3 bases and J dropped 2; count of bases not matched to a gene: 9. The DNA for the CDR3 is TGTGCCAGCAGCTTGGGGCCTGCGGGACAGGGGGCCTACGAGCAGTACTTC. Its translation: CASSLGPAGQGAYEQYF.

The V call is TRBV4-2, the J call TRBJ2-4, with TRBD1 matching over 9 bases. The CDR3 has 14 residues. The trim removed 4 bases at V and 9 bases at J, leaving 7 bases unmatched. Per germline, CDR1 LGHNA and CDR2 YNFKEQ. This CDR3 reads CASSPTGGRGIQYF. The DNA of the CDR3 is TGTGCCAGCAGCCCGACAGGGGGAAGGGGCATTCAGTACTTC.

The chain couples TRBV2 to TRBJ1-1; D is unresolved. From germline, CDR1 is SNHLY and CDR2 FYNNEI. The CDR3 loop spans 14 amino acids. The ends were cut back, 6 bases at V and 4 bases at J, with 15 bases in the middle. CDR3 sequence reads: CASRVFSRRTEAFF. DNA for the CDR3: TGTGCCAGCAGGGTGTTCTCGCGGCGCACTGAAGCTTTCTTT. Looking up the rest from reference TRBV2 and TRBJ1-1 gives the full variable domain: EPEVTQTPSHQVTQMGQEVILRCVPISNHLYFYWYRQILGQKVEFLVSFYNNEISEKSEIFDDQFSVERPDGSNFTLKIRSTKLEDSAMYFCASRVFSRRTEAFFGQGTRLTVV.

The chain combines TRBV27 with TRBJ1-5; 7 bases fit TRBD1. This CDR3 contains 16 residues. Germline V gene lookup returns CDR1 MNHEY and CDR2 SMNVEV (reference sequence). V shed 5 bases, J shed 3 bases, and the junction held 10 bases outside the gene matches. Here the CDR3 reads CASSPPGQEINQPQHF. Written as DNA, the CDR3 is TGTGCCAGCAGTCCACCCGGACAGGAGATCAATCAGCCCCAGCATTTT.

This clone was observed once. The genes are TRBV6-5 and TRBJ2-3, with D uncertain. The germline V gene encodes CDR1 MNHEY and CDR2 SVGAGI. The CDR3 length is 16 residues. Trimming pared 0 bases from V and 2 bases from J, leaving 12 bases between. The DNA for the CDR3 is TGTGCCAGCAGTTACTCTGAGGAGCCGGTCACAGATACGCAGTATTTT. Translated: CASSYSEEPVTDTQYF.

In its sample, this clone was seen a few times. V gene TRBV6-5 combines with J gene TRBJ1-1, with TRBD1 identical over 7 bases. CDR1 is MNHEY and CDR2 is SVGAGI in the germline V gene. CDR3 length: 15 residues. The V gene end was trimmed by 0 bases and the J gene end by 1 base; junction bases not matched to a gene: 2. CDR3 loop: CASSYSGQQNTEAFF. The CDR3 DNA is TGTGCCAGCAGTTACTCGGGACAGCAGAACACTGAAGCTTTCTTT.

This clone was picked up a small number of times. This sequence joins TRBV7-9 and TRBJ2-5; D may be TRBD1 or TRBD2 (5 bases each). Germline V gene sequence: CDR1 SEHNR, CDR2 FQNEAQ (reference sequence). This CDR3 region has 15 residues. Trimming cost V 4 bases and J 2 bases, with 14 bases left between them. CDR3 DNA: TGTGCCAGCAGCTCCGCCCCGGGACCTCAAGAGACCCAGTACTTC. Its protein is CASSSAPGPQETQYF.

This sequence joins TRBV7-6 and TRBJ2-7; D is ambiguous. Per the germline V gene, CDR1 is SGHVS and CDR2 is FNYEAQ. The CDR3 is 15 residues long. Deletions cut 0 bases from V and 2 bases from J, with 11 bases between. DNA of the CDR3: TGTGCCAGCAGCTTAGCCCCCGGACCAACCTACGAGCAGTACTTC. Translation: CASSLAPGPTYEQYF.

The chain links TRBV7-9 to TRBJ2-5; TRBD1 agrees at 8 bases. Germline V gene sequence: CDR1 SEHNR, CDR2 FQNEAQ (reference sequence). This CDR3 spans 15 amino acids. V shed 5 bases, J shed 4 bases, and the junction held 9 bases outside the gene matches. CDR3: CASSVRDRRGETQYF. The CDR3 DNA reads TGTGCCAGCAGCGTCCGGGACAGGCGAGGAGAGACCCAGTACTTC.

A single count supports this clone. The chain uses TRBV9 and TRBJ1-3, with 11 bases identical to TRBD1. V shed 0 bases, J shed 1 base, and the junction held 6 bases outside the gene matches. Germline V gene lookup returns CDR1 SGDLS and CDR2 YYNGEE. This CDR3 has 18 amino acids. CDR3 sequence: CASSVAGTGGVSGNTIYF. The CDR3 nucleotides are TGTGCCAGCAGCGTAGCGGGGACAGGGGGGGTTTCTGGAAACACCATATATTTT. The variable domain in full, with the rest retrieved from reference TRBV9 and TRBJ1-3, is DSGVTQTPKHLITATGQRVTLRCSPRSGDLSVYWYQQSLDQGLQFLIQYYNGEERAKGNILERFSAQQFPDLHSELNLSSLELGDSALYFCASSVAGTGGVSGNTIYFGEGSWLTVV.

The chain couples TRBV6-1 to TRBJ2-7, with D perhaps TRBD2 (5 bases). The CDR3 spans 14 residues. Germline CDR1 MNHNS, CDR2 SASEGT. Trimming pared 7 bases from V and 0 bases from J, leaving 13 bases between. CDR3 sequence: CASKGWESSYEQYF. CDR3 bases: TGTGCCAGCAAAGGATGGGAGAGCTCCTACGAGCAGTACTTC.

About this clone: The junction differs from germline at one of its ends, possibly a read error. This chain links TRBV7-3 with TRBJ2-3; D is unclear. CDR3 length: 13 amino acids. Germline CDR1 SGHTA, CDR2 FQGTGA. The CDR3 loop reads CASSLSSTDTQYF. The CDR3, as DNA: TGTGCCAGCAGCTTAAGTAGCACCGATACGCAGTATTTT.

This rearrangement joins TRBV7-9 to TRBJ1-1, with no clear D. The CDR3 has 14 residues. CDR1 and CDR2 from the germline V gene are SEHNR and FQNEAQ (reference sequence). V was shortened by 5 bases and J by 0 bases, with 10 bases between the two germline ends. The CDR3 DNA sequence: TGTGCCAGCAGCCCGACGGGTGTGAACACTGAAGCTTTCTTT. This translates into CASSPTGVNTEAFF.

The V call is TRBV28, the J call TRBJ1-4; tentative D call: TRBD1 (6 bases). This CDR3 is 14 amino acids long. Deletions cut 2 bases from V and 6 bases from J, with 10 bases between. Germline CDR1 is MDHEN and CDR2 is SYDVKM. The CDR3 here is CASSLQGRDEKLFF. DNA for the CDR3: TGTGCCAGCAGTTTACAGGGGCGGGATGAAAAACTGTTTTTT.